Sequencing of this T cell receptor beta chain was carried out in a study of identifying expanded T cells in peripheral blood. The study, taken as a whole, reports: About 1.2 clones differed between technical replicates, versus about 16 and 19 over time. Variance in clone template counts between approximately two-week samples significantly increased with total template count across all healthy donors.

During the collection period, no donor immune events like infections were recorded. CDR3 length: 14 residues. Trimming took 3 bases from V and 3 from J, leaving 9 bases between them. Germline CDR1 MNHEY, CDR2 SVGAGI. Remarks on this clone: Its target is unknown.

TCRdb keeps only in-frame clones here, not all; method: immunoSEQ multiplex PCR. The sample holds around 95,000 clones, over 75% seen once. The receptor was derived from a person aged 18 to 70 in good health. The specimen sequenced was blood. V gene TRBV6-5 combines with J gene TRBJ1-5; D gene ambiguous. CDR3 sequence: CASSYFGPNQPQHF. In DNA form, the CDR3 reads TGTGCCAGCAGTTATTTTGGCCCCAATCAGCCCCAGCATTTT.